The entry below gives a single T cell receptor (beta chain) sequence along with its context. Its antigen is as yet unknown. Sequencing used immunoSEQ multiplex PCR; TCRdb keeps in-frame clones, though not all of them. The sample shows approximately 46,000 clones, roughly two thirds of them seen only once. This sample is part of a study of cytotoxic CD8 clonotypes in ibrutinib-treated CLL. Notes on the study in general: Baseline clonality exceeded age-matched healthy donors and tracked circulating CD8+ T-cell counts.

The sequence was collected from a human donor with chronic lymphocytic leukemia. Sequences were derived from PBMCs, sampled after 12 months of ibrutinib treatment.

The CDR3: CSVGGTGQDTQYF. For the CDR3, the DNA is TGCAGCGTCGGGGGGACAGGGCAAGATACGCAGTATTTT. The chain links TRBV29-1 to TRBJ2-3; 9 bases agree with TRBD1. J was trimmed by 5 bases and V by 6 bases; bases with no gene match: 6. The germline gives CDR1 SQVTM, CDR2 ANQGSEA. The CDR3 covers 13 residues.